These T cell receptor beta chains were read from a single sample in a study of beta chain features in type 1 diabetes. The method was immunoSEQ multiplex PCR; TCRdb's version includes in-frame clones alone and lacks a portion of them. Of around 450,000 clones listed, about 10% are singletons. The sample was naive CD4+ T cells from blood. Every receptor here comes from a woman between 18 and 29 years old in good health. CDR3s include the opening cysteine and the closing phenylalanine or tryptophan. A D gene is named only where the DNA matches it firmly. The size entry is marked missing in some rows and otherwise reads once, few, many or a size class.

length | J | V | D | size | DNA | CDR3
16 | TRBJ2-6 | TRBV15 | . | . | TGTGCCACCAGCAGAGGCCCCAGGGCTGGGGCCAACGTCCTGACTTTC | CATSRGPRAGANVLTF
14 | TRBJ1-4 | TRBV4-3 | . | . | TGCGCCAGCAGCCAAGTGGCTTCCGGGGAAAAACTGTTTTTT | CASSQVASGEKLFF
16 | TRBJ2-1 | TRBV7-8 | . | . | TGTGCCAGCATATTGAGGAGGGGGAGGGCCCTAAATGAGCAGTTCTTC | CASILRRGRALNEQFF
17 | TRBJ2-6 | TRBV4-3 | . | . | TGCGCCAGCAGCCAAATAAAGGGGTTATATGGGGCCAACGTCCTGACTTTC | CASSQIKGLYGANVLTF
16 | TRBJ2-5 | TRBV2 | TRBD2 | . | TGTGCCAGCAGTGAAATTTGGGGAGGGAGCGGCGAGACCCAGTACTTC | CASSEIWGGSGETQYF
15 | TRBJ2-6 | TRBV6-4 | . | few | TGTGCCAGCAGCGGAGAGGCGGCTGGGGCCAACGTCCTGACTTTC | CASSGEAAGANVLTF
12 | TRBJ1-2 | TRBV4-2 | . | . | TGTGCCAGCAGCGAAGTCCCCGCTGGCTACACCTTC | CASSEVPAGYTF
16 | TRBJ2-3 | TRBV15 | . | few | TGTGCCACCAGCAGAGTGACGCCGATTAGCACAGATACGCAGTATTTT | CATSRVTPISTDTQYF
16 | TRBJ2-3 | TRBV14 | . | few | TGTGCCAGCAGCCAATATCTAGCTGGGAGCACAGATACGCAGTATTTT | CASSQYLAGSTDTQYF
14 | TRBJ1-2 | TRBV9 | . | few | TGTGCCAGCAGCGTAGGTCCAGGGGAATATGGCTACACCTTC | CASSVGPGEYGYTF
14 | TRBJ2-5 | TRBV4-2 | . | few | TGTGCCAGCAGCTACCGGGACGTTGAAGAGACCCAGTACTTC | CASSYRDVEETQYF
17 | TRBJ2-5 | TRBV10-3 | TRBD2 | . | TGTGCCATCAGTGAGGGGAGCGGGAGGGCCTCTCAAGAGACCCAGTACTTC | CAISEGSGRASQETQYF
16 | TRBJ1-1 | TRBV29-1 | . | . | TGCAGCGTTGAAGATCCGGGGGCGCCCCTGATGGCTGAAGCTTTCTTT | CSVEDPGAPLMAEAFF
17 | TRBJ2-3 | TRBV4-2 | TRBD2 | few | TGTGCCAGCAGCAAAAGCCGCGGGGGGCGCAGCACAGATACGCAGTATTTT | CASSKSRGGRSTDTQYF
12 | TRBJ1-2 | TRBV29-1 | TRBD1 | few | TGCAGCGTTGCGCAAGACAGGGACGGCTACACCTTC | CSVAQDRDGYTF
17 | TRBJ2-3 | TRBV5-1 | TRBD2 | . | TGCGCCAGCAGCCGGGTCCCTAGCGGGGACTACACAGATACGCAGTATTTT | CASSRVPSGDYTDTQYF
14 | TRBJ2-7 | TRBV13 | . | . | TGTGCCAGCAGACGAGCCGGGACTCGCTACGAGCAGTACTTC | CASRRAGTRYEQYF
13 | TRBJ1-1 | TRBV7-2 | . | few | TGTGCCAGCAGTTTAACCCCCAACACTGAAGCTTTCTTT | CASSLTPNTEAFF
14 | TRBJ2-5 | TRBV5-1 | . | few | TGCGCCAGCAGCTTGGTGACAGGTCAAGAGACCCAGTACTTC | CASSLVTGQETQYF
16 | TRBJ2-2 | TRBV11-2 | . | . | TGTGCCAGCAGCTCAATTGGGACCCTATTCACCGGGGAGCTGTTTTTT | CASSSIGTLFTGELFF
11 | TRBJ1-1 | TRBV20-1 | TRBD1 | few | TGCAGTGCCGAACAGGGGGGCACAGCTTTCTTT | CSAEQGGTAFF
13 | TRBJ2-5 | TRBV7-2 | TRBD1 | few | TGTGCCAGCAACCGGGGACAGGGGGAGACCCAGTACTTC | CASNRGQGETQYF
17 | TRBJ2-7 | TRBV29-1 | TRBD2 | many | TGCAGCGTCCAGGGCAGACTAGCGGGAGAAGTTTCCTACGAGCAGTACTTC | CSVQGRLAGEVSYEQYF
15 | TRBJ2-7 | TRBV7-2 | TRBD2 | . | TGTGCCAGCAGCTTAGAACTAGCGGGGGGCTACGAGCAGTACTTC | CASSLELAGGYEQYF
12 | TRBJ2-7 | TRBV30 | . | few | TGTGCCTGGAGTCACAGCTCCTACGAGCAGTACTTC | CAWSHSSYEQYF
14 | TRBJ2-5 | TRBV30 | . | . | TGTGCCTGGAGTGTGAATCTGGGCGGGGAGACCCAGTACTTC | CAWSVNLGGETQYF
14 | TRBJ2-1 | TRBV28 | . | few | TGTGCCAGCCTCGCTTTGCGGACCGACAATGAGCAGTTCTTC | CASLALRTDNEQFF
13 | TRBJ2-5 | TRBV10-3 | TRBD2 | few | TGTGCCACCGGACTAGCGGGCCAAGAGACCCAGTACTTC | CATGLAGQETQYF
11 | TRBJ2-7 | TRBV7-2 | . | . | TGTGCCAGCAGTACCCACTACGAGCAGTACTTC | CASSTHYEQYF
13 | TRBJ1-6 | TRBV29-1 | TRBD1 | . | TGCAGCGTTCGTGCAGGGGGGAATTCACCCCTCCACTTT | CSVRAGGNSPLHF
11 | TRBJ1-3 | TRBV29-1 | . | few | TGCAGCGCGCGGACTGGAAACACCATATATTTT | CSARTGNTIYF
15 | TRBJ2-1 | TRBV14 | . | few | TGTGCCAGCAGCCAAGTGAGATGGGGCTACAATGAGCAGTTCTTC | CASSQVRWGYNEQFF
12 | TRBJ2-1 | TRBV28 | . | few | TGTGCCAGCAGCAAACTAGCTTTTGAGCAGTTCTTC | CASSKLAFEQFF
15 | TRBJ1-4 | TRBV7-9 | TRBD1 | . | TGTGCCAGCAGCTTGGGCGCAGGGGGAGGTGAAAAACTGTTTTTT | CASSLGAGGGEKLFF
14 | TRBJ1-2 | TRBV6-5 | . | few | TGTGCCAGCAGTGGGACGGAGCGAAACTATGGCTACACCTTC | CASSGTERNYGYTF
14 | TRBJ2-1 | TRBV19 | TRBD2 | many | TGTGCCAGTAGTAGCGGGAGCTCCTACAATGAGCAGTTCTTC | CASSSGSSYNEQFF
13 | TRBJ2-3 | TRBV29-1 | TRBD1 | few | TGCAGCGTCAACAGGGGGAGCACAGATACGCAGTATTTT | CSVNRGSTDTQYF
13 | TRBJ1-1 | TRBV7-9 | TRBD1 | few | TGTGCCAGCACCTCCCAGGGGGCCGCTGAAGCTTTCTTT | CASTSQGAAEAFF
14 | TRBJ2-3 | TRBV5-1 | . | . | TGCGCCAGCAGCTTGTCTCTAGGGGCAGATACGCAGTATTTT | CASSLSLGADTQYF
16 | TRBJ2-5 | TRBV25-1 | . | . | TGTGCCAGCAGTGCGGGGGTAGGGACCCGCTACGAGACCCAGTACTTC | CASSAGVGTRYETQYF
15 | TRBJ2-2 | TRBV7-3 | . | few | TGTGCCAGCAGCTTAGGATTAACGGAAACCGGGGAGCTGTTTTTT | CASSLGLTETGELFF
12 | TRBJ1-2 | TRBV11-3 | . | . | TGTGCCAGCAGCTCCCGGTATGGAGGCTACACCTTC | CASSSRYGGYTF
14 | TRBJ1-5 | TRBV10-3 | TRBD1 | . | TGTGCCATCAGTGAGGGGGACAGTCATCAGCCCCAGCATTTT | CAISEGDSHQPQHF
12 | TRBJ1-1 | TRBV21-1 | . | . | TGTGCCAACTCTCACGAAAGGGCTGAAGCTTTCTTT | CANSHERAEAFF